The 30 T cell receptor beta chains below were found in one sample sequenced in a study of cytomegalovirus exposure and HLA in healthy donors. The PCR contained 60 Vbeta and 13 Jbeta primers. The assay was immunoSEQ multiplex PCR, and TCRdb's table has in-frame clones only and misses some. In the table there are tens of thousands of clones, about 8% of which are singletons. The sequencing sample was made of PBMCs. The receptors derive from a man aged 50-59 years in good health and CMV-seronegative.

The chain couples TRBV28 to TRBJ1-4; 9 bases agree with TRBD1. V lost 6 bases to trimming and J lost 7 bases; unmatched junction nucleotides: 6. The CDR3 consists of 14 residues. Germline V gene lookup returns CDR1 MDHEN and CDR2 SYDVKM. The CDR3 bases are TGTGCCAGCAGGACGGGACAGGGCCGTGAAAAACTGTTTTTT. It yields the protein CASRTGQGREKLFF.

A few counts support this clone. V and J are TRBV27 and TRBJ1-6; TRBD1 agrees at 8 bases. This CDR3 region has 15 residues. V trimming: 5 bases; J trimming: 7 bases; junction bases outside the gene matches: 7. Germline V CDR1 and CDR2: MNHEY, SMNVEV (reference sequence). The CDR3 DNA sequence: TGTGCCAGCAGTCTAGTTGGACAGGGCAATTCACCCCTCCACTTT. This encodes CASSLVGQGNSPLHF.

In its sample, this clone was seen a few times. The chain recombines TRBV9 with TRBJ2-1, with TRBD2 matching 10 bases. The CDR3 length is 16 residues. The V gene end was trimmed by 0 bases and the J gene end by 9 bases; junction bases not matched to a gene: 9. Germline V gene lookup returns CDR1 SGDLS and CDR2 YYNGEE. CDR3 amino acids: CASSVGLAGEGPEQFF. CDR3 nucleotide sequence: TGTGCCAGCAGCGTAGGTCTAGCGGGAGAGGGGCCTGAGCAGTTCTTC.

This clone was counted only a few times. The J gene is TRBJ1-2, the V gene TRBV14; D not resolved. Germline V gene data show CDR1 as SGHDN and CDR2 as FVKESK. This CDR3 has 12 residues. The V end was cut by 4 bases, the J end by 4 bases, with 7 bases between. CDR3 sequence (DNA): TGTGCCAGCAGCCCGGGTATCTATGGCTACACCTTC. It codes for CASSPGIYGYTF.

This chain connects TRBV27 to TRBJ2-5; 11 bases fit TRBD2. There are 16 residues in the CDR3. CDR1 MNHEY and CDR2 SMNVEV come from the germline V gene (reference sequence). After removal of 5 bases from V and 2 bases from J, the junction contained 7 bases not matched to a gene. In DNA form, the CDR3 reads TGTGCCAGCAGTCCGCTGACTAGCGGGAAACAAGAGACCCAGTACTTC. It translates to CASSPLTSGKQETQYF.

With regard to this clone: The junction departs from the called germline gene at one end, perhaps through a read error. The chain has TRBV6-1 and TRBJ2-7, with 7 bases that match TRBD1. The CDR3 is 15 residues long. Germline V gives CDR1 MNHNS, CDR2 SASEGT. CDR3 coding DNA: TGTGCCAGCAGTGGACGGACAGGAGCCTCCCACGAGCAGTACTTC. It specifies CASSGRTGASHEQYF.

This rearrangement joins TRBV5-8 to TRBJ2-7; 7 nucleotides line up with TRBD2. After removal of 7 bases from V and 5 bases from J, the junction contained 9 bases not matched to a gene. The germline V gene has CDR1 SGHTS and CDR2 YDEGEE. This CDR3 contains 13 residues. The CDR3 coding sequence is TGTGCCAGCGAAACAACTAGCGATCACGAGCAGTACTTC. Amino acid sequence: CASETTSDHEQYF.

The chain employs TRBV25-1 and TRBJ1-4; D perhaps matches TRBD1 (6 bases). CDR3 length: 15 amino acids. The ends were cut back, 3 bases at V and 6 bases at J, with 14 bases in the middle. CDR1 is MGHDK and CDR2 is SYGVNS in the germline V gene. In DNA, the CDR3 is TGTGCCAGCAGTGACAGACTCAGGACAGATGAAAAACTGTTTTTT. It encodes CASSDRLRTDEKLFF. The complete variable domain, with remaining parts taken from reference TRBV25-1 and TRBJ1-4, reads EADIYQTPRYLVIGTGKKITLECSQTMGHDKMYWYQQDPGMELHLIHYSYGVNSTEKGDLSSESTVSRIRTEHFPLTLESARPSHTSQYLCASSDRLRTDEKLFFGSGTQLSVL.

V and J are TRBV5-5 and TRBJ2-1, with D perhaps TRBD2 (7 bases). CDR1 and CDR2 (germline): SGHKS, YYEKEE (reference sequence). Trimming shortened V by 4 bases and J by 9 bases, and 23 bases separated the two germline ends. The CDR3 loop spans 16 amino acids. DNA for the CDR3: TGTGCCAGCAGCCCTCCTGTGGGGGGGGCCGATAGTGAGCAGTTCTTC. As protein: CASSPPVGGADSEQFF.

This clone was observed a few times. The chain uses TRBV27 and TRBJ1-1; TRBD1 might be the D (5 bases). V shed 5 bases and J shed 3 bases, with 13 bases lying between them. Germline V CDR1 and CDR2: MNHEY, SMNVEV (reference sequence). The CDR3 is made up of 14 amino acids. The CDR3 nucleotides are TGTGCCAGCAGTCGCAGCGGGGGAGACACTGAAGCTTTCTTT. This translates into CASSRSGGDTEAFF.

The chain has TRBV7-9 and TRBJ2-7; 11 bases are shared with TRBD1. J lost 3 bases, V lost 8 bases, and 6 bases had no gene match. Germline assignment: CDR1 SEHNR and CDR2 FQNEAQ (reference sequence). CDR3 size: 14 residues. The CDR3 sequence: CASASGTGGYEQYF. The DNA of the CDR3 is TGTGCCAGCGCATCCGGGACAGGGGGCTACGAGCAGTACTTC.

This clone was observed a few times. The rearrangement joins TRBV27 to TRBJ1-1; 7 positions match TRBD1. The CDR3 spans 15 residues. J lost 0 bases, V lost 4 bases, and 5 bases had no gene match. Per the germline V gene, CDR1 is MNHEY and CDR2 is SMNVEV (reference sequence). CDR3 loop: CASSSHRGVNTEAFF. For the CDR3, the DNA is TGTGCCAGCAGTTCCCACAGGGGAGTGAACACTGAAGCTTTCTTT.

This clone was detected only a few times. This chain joins TRBV7-9 and TRBJ2-7; D is possibly TRBD1 (5 bases). Germline CDR1 and CDR2: SEHNR and FQNEAQ (reference sequence). V gave up 1 base and J gave up 5 bases, with 12 bases separating them. The CDR3 loop spans 14 amino acids. CDR3 bases: TGTGCCAGCAGCTTAGTGCAGGGTTCGGACGAGCAGTACTTC. It specifies CASSLVQGSDEQYF.

This chain links TRBV15 with TRBJ2-7, with 7 bases aligning to TRBD2. This CDR3 has 15 amino acids. The ends lost 3 bases at V and 5 bases at J; junction bases unmatched: 10. CDR1 is LNHNV and CDR2 is YYDKDF in the germline V gene (reference sequence). In DNA, the CDR3 is TGTGCCACCAGCAGGTTAACCGGGACTAACAACGAGCAGTACTTC. As protein: CATSRLTGTNNEQYF.

This clone has a handful of counts. V gene TRBV20-1 combines with J gene TRBJ2-7; D is unclear. This CDR3 is 11 amino acids long. Trimming removed 6 bases at V and 3 bases at J, with 9 bases between. From germline, CDR1 is DFQATT and CDR2 SNEGSKA (reference sequence). This CDR3 reads CSAAVRYEQYF. In DNA, the CDR3 is TGCAGTGCGGCCGTCCGCTACGAGCAGTACTTC.

This clone has only a few counts. This chain uses TRBV6-5 with TRBJ2-1, with D tentatively TRBD1 (7 bases). Per germline, CDR1 MNHEY and CDR2 SVGAGI. The V end lost 2 bases, the J end lost 2 bases, and 10 bases lay between the germline ends. CDR3 length: 15 amino acids. The chain's CDR3 is CASSYQGEAYNEQFF. The DNA for the CDR3 is TGTGCCAGCAGTTACCAGGGGGAGGCCTACAATGAGCAGTTCTTC.

This clone was observed a few times. In the same sample, other DNA sequences code for this CDR3. The chain recombines TRBV30 with TRBJ2-1; TRBD2 aligns across 7 bases. Germline V lookup: CDR1 GTSNPN, CDR2 SVGIG (reference sequence). The CDR3 has 12 amino acids. With V trimmed by 2 bases and J by 6 bases, 1 base remained unmatched. CDR3 in amino acids: CAWSPGGNEQFF. CDR3 nucleotides: TGTGCCTGGAGTCCGGGAGGCAATGAGCAGTTCTTC.

In its sample, this clone was seen a few times. This sample includes further DNA sequences coding for the same CDR3. V gene TRBV6-1 combines with J gene TRBJ1-1, with D possibly matching TRBD1 (6 bases). V shed 4 bases and J shed 1 base, with 16 bases lying between them. Germline CDR1 and CDR2: MNHNS and SASEGT. The CDR3 is 16 residues long. The DNA for the CDR3 is TGTGCCAGCAGTGGACCTACCCAGGGGAAGAACACTGAAGCTTTCTTT. It yields the protein CASSGPTQGKNTEAFF.

This clone was observed a handful of times. V usage is TRBV5-6 and J usage is TRBJ2-1; 7 positions match TRBD1. The V segment lost 0 bases and the J segment 8 bases; nucleotides outside the gene matches: 8. CDR3 length equals 15 residues. CDR1 SGHDT and CDR2 YYEEEE come from the germline V gene. This CDR3 reads CASSLVGQPRDEQFF. Written as DNA, the CDR3 is TGTGCCAGCAGCTTGGTGGGACAGCCGCGCGATGAGCAGTTCTTC.

The V and J genes are TRBV4-3 and TRBJ2-7, with 9 bases fitting TRBD1. V shed 3 bases and J 7 bases; nucleotides not matched to a gene: 7. Per the germline V gene, CDR1 is LGHNA and CDR2 is YSLEER. This CDR3 contains 14 residues. For the CDR3, the DNA is TGCGCCAGCAGCCAGGACAGGGGTCGTTTGGAGCAGTACTTC. This codes for CASSQDRGRLEQYF.

The chain couples TRBV28 to TRBJ1-1; weak D call: TRBD1 (5 bases). Germline assignment: CDR1 MDHEN and CDR2 SYDVKM. The CDR3 runs 15 residues. Trimming pared 1 base from V and 1 base from J, leaving 10 bases between. CDR3: CASSLYRQGNTEAFF. In nucleotides, the CDR3 is TGTGCCAGCAGTTTATATAGGCAGGGGAACACTGAAGCTTTCTTT.

A note on this clone: Its ends do not fully match the called genes, so a read error is possible. This sequence joins TRBV7-9 and TRBJ2-1, with TRBD2 as a possible D gene (5 bases). The CDR3 consists of 15 residues. The germline gives CDR1 SEHNR, CDR2 FQNEAQ (reference sequence). The CDR3 protein is CASSLRGISCNEQFF. As DNA, the CDR3 is TGTGCCAGCAGCTTAAGAGGGATCTCCTGCAATGAGCAGTTCTTC.

This clone was detected a few times. This chain connects TRBV12-5 to TRBJ2-3, with unresolved D. The CDR3 is 14 residues long. The V gene's germline CDR1 is LGHNT and CDR2 FRNRAP. Trimming removed 6 bases from V and 0 bases from J, with 10 bases in between. The CDR3 DNA sequence: TGTGCTAGTGGCTTTTTCCCTAGCACAGATACGCAGTATTTT. It encodes CASGFFPSTDTQYF.

The V and J genes are TRBV7-8 and TRBJ2-3; D is undetermined. V lost 5 bases and J lost 4, with 10 bases in between. The CDR3 spans 13 residues. Germline CDR1 is SGHVS and CDR2 is FQNEAQ. The CDR3 DNA sequence: TGTGCCAGCAGCCCCCCTAGGTCAGATACGCAGTATTTT. Translated: CASSPPRSDTQYF.

This clone has only a few counts. V and J are TRBV6-6 and TRBJ2-7, with D hard to call. Trimming stripped 4 bases from V and 2 bases from J, with 12 bases between. The CDR3 contains 14 residues. Germline values: CDR1 MNHNY, CDR2 SVGAGI (reference sequence). In DNA form, the CDR3 reads TGTGCCAGCAGTTCCCAGGTATTTCCCTACGAGCAGTACTTC. It specifies CASSSQVFPYEQYF.

V is TRBV11-2 and J is TRBJ2-5, with TRBD1 matching over 7 bases. The trim removed 4 bases at V and 2 bases at J, leaving 4 bases unmatched. From germline, CDR1 is SGHAT and CDR2 FQNNGV. The CDR3 covers 14 residues. CDR3 in DNA: TGTGCCAGCAGCTCCCGACAGGGACAAGAGACCCAGTACTTC. This translates into CASSSRQGQETQYF. Supplemented by reference TRBV11-2 and TRBJ2-5, the full variable domain reads EAGVAQSPRYKIIEKRQSVAFWCNPISGHATLYWYQQILGQGPKLLIQFQNNGVVDDSQLPKDRFSAERLKGVDSTLKIQPAKLEDSAVYLCASSSRQGQETQYFGPGTRLLVL.

This sequence joins TRBV7-6 and TRBJ1-2, with TRBD1 matching 10 bases. V was pared by 4 bases and J by 7 bases, with 9 bases of the junction left unmatched. Germline assignment: CDR1 SGHVS and CDR2 FNYEAQ. The CDR3 covers 15 residues. CDR3 nucleotide sequence: TGTGCCAGCAGCTCAACGGGGACAGGGGACACTGGCTACACCTTC. Protein: CASSSTGTGDTGYTF. The whole variable domain, remainder taken from reference TRBV7-6 and TRBJ1-2, is GAGVSQSPRYKVTKRGQDVALRCDPISGHVSLYWYRQALGQGPEFLTYFNYEAQQDKSGLPNDRFSAERPEGSISTLTIQRTEQRDSAMYRCASSSTGTGDTGYTFGSGTRLTVV.

The rearrangement joins TRBV25-1 to TRBJ1-6; D is ambiguous. V was clipped by 4 bases and J by 7 bases, with 14 bases between them. The germline gives CDR1 MGHDK, CDR2 SYGVNS. The CDR3 runs 15 residues. The CDR3 DNA reads as TGTGCCAGCAGTGGGAGCACAGCGGCCAATTCACCCCTCCACTTT. Its translation: CASSGSTAANSPLHF.

In the case of this clone: The DNA is omitted, as the CDR3 cannot be located on it reliably, and the CDR3 follows TCRdb's listing. V and J are TRBV28 and TRBJ2-7; no DNA check was done on the table's D call, TRBD2. The V gene's germline CDR1 is MDHEN and CDR2 SYDVKM. Termini included, the CDR3 measures 12 amino acids. CDR3 residues: CASSSSVWEQYF.

This clone was seen repeatedly, ten times or more. This chain connects TRBV5-4 to TRBJ2-6; 7 bases are shared with TRBD1. With V trimmed by 4 bases and J by 3 bases, 4 bases remained unmatched. CDR1 SGHNT and CDR2 YYREEE come from the germline V gene (reference sequence). The CDR3 runs to 15 residues. The CDR3 loop is CASSLDRVGANVLTF. CDR3 DNA sequence: TGTGCCAGCAGCCTCGACAGGGTTGGGGCCAACGTCCTGACTTTC.